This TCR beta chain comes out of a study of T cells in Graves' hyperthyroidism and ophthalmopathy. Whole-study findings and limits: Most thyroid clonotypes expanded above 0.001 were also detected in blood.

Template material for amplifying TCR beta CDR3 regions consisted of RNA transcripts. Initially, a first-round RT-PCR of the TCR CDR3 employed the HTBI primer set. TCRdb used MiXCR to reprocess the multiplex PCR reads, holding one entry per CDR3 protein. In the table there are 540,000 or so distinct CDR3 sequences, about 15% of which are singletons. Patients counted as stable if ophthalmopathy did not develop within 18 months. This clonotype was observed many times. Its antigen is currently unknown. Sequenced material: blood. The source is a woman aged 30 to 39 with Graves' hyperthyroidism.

CDR3 residues: CSARGSSTDTQYF. CDR3 coding DNA: TGCAGTGCTAGAGGATCTAGCACAGATACGCAGTATTTT. This sequence joins TRBV20-1 and TRBJ2-3; no definite D call. There are 13 residues in the CDR3. The germline gives CDR1 DFQATT, CDR2 SNEGSKA (reference sequence). The V end was cut by 1 base, the J end by 0 bases, with 5 bases between.